This passage covers 30 T cell receptor beta chains from one sample sequenced in a study of blood T cell repertoires in COVID-19. Data came from immunoSEQ multiplex PCR; TCRdb stores just in-frame clones and leaves some out. The table has about 140,000 clones, roughly 84% seen once. Sequenced sample: PBMCs or T cells enriched from blood (not recorded which). These receptors all stem from a man between 40 and 49 years old with acute COVID-19.

The rearrangement uses TRBV19 and TRBJ1-1, with no clear D. Germline V gives CDR1 LNHDA, CDR2 SQIVND (reference sequence). Trimming took off 8 bases at V and 7 bases at J, with 14 bases between the two ends. The CDR3 runs to 12 residues. The CDR3 DNA reads TGTGCCAGTGGGAGCCACAATGGTGAAGCTTTCTTT. Translating it yields CASGSHNGEAFF.

The V gene is TRBV16, the J gene TRBJ2-1; D is unresolved. CDR3 length: 14 residues. Trimming stripped 3 bases from V and 5 bases from J, with 11 bases between. Germline CDR1 KGHSY, CDR2 FQNENV. For the CDR3, the DNA is TGTGCCAGCAGCCAGACCCCACAGCACAATGAGCAGTTCTTC. Translation: CASSQTPQHNEQFF.

The V call is TRBV24-1, the J call TRBJ2-7; D unclear. This CDR3 has 14 amino acids. CDR1 and CDR2 from the germline V gene are KGHDR and SFDVKD. Trimming removed 5 bases from V and 0 bases from J, with 10 bases in between. CDR3 sequence reads: CATSGTESSYEQYF. Here the CDR3 DNA reads TGTGCCACCAGTGGAACAGAGAGCTCCTACGAGCAGTACTTC.

The V call is TRBV29-1, the J call TRBJ2-2; 13 bases agree with TRBD2. The germline CDR1 and CDR2 sequences are SQVTM and ANQGSEA. The CDR3 has 16 residues. V was clipped by 7 bases and J by 2 bases; unmatched bases: 7. The CDR3 sequence is CSGRTSGSPNTGELFF. The CDR3 DNA follows: TGCAGCGGCCGGACTAGCGGGAGCCCAAACACCGGGGAGCTGTTTTTT.

The gene calls are TRBV7-9 and TRBJ1-6; weak D call: TRBD1 (6 bases). V lost 2 bases and J 7 bases, leaving 15 bases between the germline ends. The CDR3 spans 16 residues. Per the germline V gene, CDR1 is SEHNR and CDR2 is FQNEAQ (reference sequence). The CDR3 sequence is CASSLLLGQGNSPLHF. The CDR3, as DNA: TGTGCCAGCAGCTTACTTCTAGGGCAGGGGAATTCACCCCTCCACTTT.

This clone was observed once. This chain joins TRBV12-5 and TRBJ1-5; D is possibly TRBD1 (6 bases). This CDR3 is 21 amino acids long. V was shortened by 8 bases and J by 0 bases, with 32 bases between the two germline ends. Germline CDR1 reads LGHNT; CDR2 reads FRNRAP. The CDR3 region is CASPPLCEQGYDPDSNQPQHF. The CDR3 nucleotides read TGTGCTAGTCCGCCCCTATGTGAGCAGGGGTACGATCCGGATAGCAATCAGCCCCAGCATTTT.

This chain joins TRBV20-1 and TRBJ2-7; 9 bases agree with TRBD2. Trimming removed 3 bases from V and 2 bases from J; junction bases left unmatched: 8. The CDR3 loop spans 15 amino acids. The germline V gene encodes CDR1 DFQATT and CDR2 SNEGSKA (reference sequence). In nucleotides, the CDR3 is TGCAGTGCTAGTCCCGCTAGCGGGACCGCCTACGAGCAGTACTTC. It translates to CSASPASGTAYEQYF.

In its sample, this clone was seen a few times. The gene calls are TRBV10-1 and TRBJ1-2; 10 bases agree with TRBD1. Germline CDR1 is WNHNN and CDR2 is SYGVQD (reference sequence). The CDR3 totals 14 residues. V gave up 4 bases and J gave up 7 bases; unmatched junction bases: 6. The CDR3 protein is CASSGTGGLGGYTF. The CDR3 nucleotides are TGCGCCAGCAGTGGGACAGGGGGTCTTGGTGGCTACACCTTC.

The V call is TRBV6-6, the J call TRBJ1-4, with a possible D match to TRBD1 (5 bases). Trimming stripped 6 bases from V and 10 bases from J, with 9 bases between. The CDR3 is 11 amino acids. CDR1 is MNHNY and CDR2 is SVGAGI in the germline V gene (reference sequence). This CDR3 is CASRAGLKLFF. CDR3 nucleotides: TGTGCCAGCAGGGCGGGGCTAAAACTGTTTTTT.

The rearrangement joins TRBV28 to TRBJ1-1, with D hard to call. The germline V gene encodes CDR1 MDHEN and CDR2 SYDVKM. The CDR3 is 12 amino acids. V was pared by 4 bases and J by 11 bases, with 14 bases between. CDR3 loop: CASSSPGIWAFF. For the CDR3, the DNA is TGTGCCAGCAGTTCCCCGGGGATTTGGGCTTTCTTT.

This clone was picked up a small number of times. This rearrangement joins TRBV24-1 to TRBJ2-4; 7 bases are a match to TRBD1. Germline V gene sequence: CDR1 KGHDR, CDR2 SFDVKD. With 7 bases clipped from V and 11 bases from J, the junction kept 7 bases outside the gene matches. The CDR3 sequence is 12 residues long. CDR3 nucleotide sequence: TGTGCCACCAGCTATACAGGGGTGGTTCAGTACTTC. Translated, it gives CATSYTGVVQYF.

This sequence joins TRBV9 and TRBJ1-5; D remains unclear. This CDR3 is built from 14 residues. CDR1 SGDLS and CDR2 YYNGEE come from the germline V gene. Trimming left V 4 bases short and J 5 bases short, with 13 bases between. CDR3 sequence (DNA): TGTGCCAGCAGCCTTTATAGCGGATATCAGCCCCAGCATTTT. Amino acids: CASSLYSGYQPQHF.

The rearrangement joins TRBV5-4 to TRBJ1-1; D is ambiguous. Trimming left V 4 bases short and J 6 bases short, with 16 bases between. This CDR3 region has 14 residues. Germline values: CDR1 SGHNT, CDR2 YYREEE (reference sequence). CDR3 nucleotide sequence: TGTGCCAGCAGCGACAAGGCCGGGAGCGCTGAAGCTTTCTTT. It translates to CASSDKAGSAEAFF.

The rearrangement uses TRBV9 and TRBJ1-3; no clear D gene. V was cut by 4 bases and J by 2 bases, with 7 bases left in between. This CDR3 has 13 amino acids. Germline V gives CDR1 SGDLS, CDR2 YYNGEE. The CDR3 DNA sequence: TGTGCCAGCAGCCCGAGCCCTGGAAACACCATATATTTT. Its translation is CASSPSPGNTIYF.

The chain links TRBV5-1 to TRBJ1-2; no firm D call. The CDR3 is made up of 13 amino acids. Trimming left V 5 bases short and J 4 bases short, with 12 bases between. CDR1 is SGHRS, CDR2 YFSETQ, per germline. The CDR3 bases are TGCGCCAGCAGAGTAACGGAGACCTATGGCTACACCTTC. As protein: CASRVTETYGYTF.

This clone was detected only once. The genes are TRBV13 and TRBJ1-2; 8 bases line up with TRBD1. Trimming cost V 5 bases and J 6 bases; bases outside gene matches: 8. Germline V gene sequence: CDR1 PRHDT, CDR2 FYEKMQ (reference sequence). There are 14 residues in the CDR3. DNA of the CDR3: TGTGCCAGCAGCGCCCTACAGGGGGTAGATGGCTACACCTTC. Translation gives CASSALQGVDGYTF.

The chain has TRBV7-9 and TRBJ1-6; 7 positions match TRBD1. Trimming removed 5 bases from V and 0 bases from J; junction bases left unmatched: 7. The CDR3 is made up of 17 amino acids. Germline CDR1 and CDR2: SEHNR and FQNEAQ (reference sequence). CDR3 residues: CASSPDRSHSYNSPLHF. DNA of the CDR3: TGTGCCAGCAGCCCGGACAGGAGCCACTCCTATAATTCACCCCTCCACTTT.

The gene calls are TRBV5-6 and TRBJ1-5; maybe TRBD1 (6 bases). V shed 4 bases and J shed 7 bases, with 15 bases lying between them. This CDR3 spans 14 amino acids. Germline V gene data show CDR1 as SGHDT and CDR2 as YYEEEE. The CDR3 DNA is TGTGCCAGCAGCCTGGGGCCTGGGGGCCAGCCCCAGCATTTT. Translating gives CASSLGPGGQPQHF.

This clone was observed a handful of times. This rearrangement joins TRBV5-1 to TRBJ1-1; D is unclear. The CDR3 is made up of 16 amino acids. CDR1 is SGHRS and CDR2 is YFSETQ in the germline V gene. V was pared by 0 bases and J by 1 base, with 13 bases between. CDR3 sequence (DNA): TGCGCCAGCAGCTTGGATGCGAGAGGGCCGAACACTGAAGCTTTCTTT. As protein: CASSLDARGPNTEAFF.

The chain joins TRBV11-3 to TRBJ1-1, with no clear D. The germline V gene has CDR1 SGHNT and CDR2 YENEEA. The CDR3 consists of 13 residues. The V and J ends lost 3 bases and 4 bases respectively, with 9 bases between them. CDR3 DNA sequence: TGTGCCAGCAGCTTGGAGGGTGCCACTGAAGCTTTCTTT. Protein: CASSLEGATEAFF.

This chain uses TRBV3-1 (or the pseudogene TRBV3-2) with TRBJ2-1; TRBD2 agrees at 10 bases. The junction had 12 bases not matched to a gene; V was cut back by 4 bases and J by 6 bases. The CDR3 contains 17 residues. In germline, CDR1 is LGHDT, CDR2 YNNKEL (reference sequence). The CDR3 DNA reads as TGTGCCAGCAGCCCCTCCCCCCGGACTAGCGGATTCAATGAGCAGTTCTTC. It is translated as CASSPSPRTSGFNEQFF.

The J gene is TRBJ1-5, the V gene TRBV19; unclear D gene. The germline V gene encodes CDR1 LNHDA and CDR2 SQIVND (reference sequence). V was pared by 3 bases and J by 2 bases, with 11 bases between. The CDR3 is 15 residues long. The DNA of the CDR3 is TGTGCCAGTAGTATTTCGGGTTGGGGCAATCAGCCCCAGCATTTT. Its protein product is CASSISGWGNQPQHF.

The chain couples TRBV11-2 to TRBJ2-1; D may be TRBD2 (6 bases). CDR1 and CDR2 from the germline V gene are SGHAT and FQNNGV. Trimming left V 0 bases short and J 7 bases short, with 10 bases between. The CDR3 consists of 14 residues. CDR3 residues: CASSLEGDWNEQFF. The CDR3 coding sequence is TGTGCCAGCAGCTTAGAGGGGGACTGGAATGAGCAGTTCTTC.

This chain joins TRBV15 and TRBJ1-3; no clear D. The germline V gene encodes CDR1 LNHNV and CDR2 YYDKDF (reference sequence). The CDR3 is made up of 13 amino acids. V was clipped by 0 bases and J by 3 bases, with 3 bases between them. CDR3 loop: CATSREYGNTIYF. The CDR3 nucleotides read TGTGCCACCAGCAGAGAGTATGGAAACACCATATATTTT.

DNA of the CDR3: TGTGCCAGCAGCTTACCGTTTCCCTACAATGAGCAGTTCTTC. This sequence encodes CASSLPFPYNEQFF. The genes are TRBV11-2 and TRBJ2-1; D is ambiguous. CDR3 length: 14 amino acids. The V end was cut by 2 bases, the J end by 2 bases, with 7 bases between. Germline loops: CDR1 SGHAT, CDR2 FQNNGV.

The V call is TRBV9, the J call TRBJ1-6, with D hard to call. CDR1 is SGDLS and CDR2 is YYNGEE in the germline V gene. V shed 3 bases and J shed 7 bases, with 8 bases lying between them. There are 13 residues in the CDR3. The chain's CDR3 is CASSETGNSPLHF. The CDR3 nucleotides are TGTGCCAGCAGCGAGACCGGGAATTCACCCCTCCACTTT.

This clone came up a few times. This rearrangement joins TRBV11-2 to TRBJ2-7; 10 bases fit TRBD1. V lost 6 bases, J lost 3 bases, and 8 bases stayed unmatched. The CDR3 consists of 15 residues. The V gene's germline CDR1 is SGHAT and CDR2 FQNNGV. CDR3 protein: CASRHSRTGGYEQYF. The CDR3 region has the DNA TGTGCCAGCAGGCACTCCAGGACAGGGGGCTACGAGCAGTACTTC. Supplemented by reference TRBV11-2 and TRBJ2-7, the full variable domain reads EAGVAQSPRYKIIEKRQSVAFWCNPISGHATLYWYQQILGQGPKLLIQFQNNGVVDDSQLPKDRFSAERLKGVDSTLKIQPAKLEDSAVYLCASRHSRTGGYEQYFGPGTRLTVT.

This chain connects TRBV4-1 to TRBJ2-3; 8 bases are a match to TRBD1. Germline V gives CDR1 MGHRA, CDR2 YSYEKL. The CDR3 totals 16 residues. V shed 4 bases and J 3 bases; nucleotides not matched to a gene: 9. CDR3 residues: CASSRIGGQGTDTQYF. CDR3 in DNA: TGCGCCAGCAGCCGCATCGGCGGACAGGGTACAGATACGCAGTATTTT.

The chain is built from TRBV2 and TRBJ1-2; the D gene is possibly TRBD1 (5 bases). Trimming left V 6 bases short and J 8 bases short, with 13 bases between. The CDR3 has 12 residues. From germline, CDR1 is SNHLY and CDR2 FYNNEI. The CDR3 sequence is CASRRLGRGYTF. The CDR3 DNA is TGTGCCAGCAGGCGACTGGGGCGAGGCTACACCTTC. The full variable domain, with the rest looked up from reference TRBV2 and TRBJ1-2, is EPEVTQTPSHQVTQMGQEVILRCVPISNHLYFYWYRQILGQKVEFLVSFYNNEISEKSEIFDDQFSVERPDGSNFTLKIRSTKLEDSAMYFCASRRLGRGYTFGSGTRLTVV.

V is TRBV5-5 and J is TRBJ1-2; 7 bases align to TRBD1. The CDR3 has 15 amino acids. The V segment lost 3 bases and the J segment 0 bases; nucleotides outside the gene matches: 5. Germline CDR1 SGHKS, CDR2 YYEKEE (reference sequence). CDR3 nucleotide sequence: TGTGCCAGCAGCTCCGGGACAGCCACTAACTATGGCTACACCTTC. Its translation: CASSSGTATNYGYTF.